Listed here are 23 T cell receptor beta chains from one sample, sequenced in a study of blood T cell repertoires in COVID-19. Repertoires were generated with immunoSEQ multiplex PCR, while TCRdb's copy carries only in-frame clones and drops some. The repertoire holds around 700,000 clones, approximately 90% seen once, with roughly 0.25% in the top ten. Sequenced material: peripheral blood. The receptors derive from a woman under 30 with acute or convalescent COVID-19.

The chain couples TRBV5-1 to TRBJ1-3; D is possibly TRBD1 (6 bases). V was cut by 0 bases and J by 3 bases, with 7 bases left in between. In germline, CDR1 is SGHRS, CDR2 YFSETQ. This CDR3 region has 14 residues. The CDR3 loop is CASSLGTDGNTIYF. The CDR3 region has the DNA TGCGCCAGCAGCTTGGGGACAGATGGAAACACCATATATTTT.

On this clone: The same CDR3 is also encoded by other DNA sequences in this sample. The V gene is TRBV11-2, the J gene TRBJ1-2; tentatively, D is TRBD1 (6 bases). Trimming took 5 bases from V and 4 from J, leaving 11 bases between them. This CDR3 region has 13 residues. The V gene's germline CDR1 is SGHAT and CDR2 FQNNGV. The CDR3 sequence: CASSPGQSYGYTF. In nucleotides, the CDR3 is TGTGCCAGCAGCCCCGGACAGTCCTATGGCTACACCTTC.

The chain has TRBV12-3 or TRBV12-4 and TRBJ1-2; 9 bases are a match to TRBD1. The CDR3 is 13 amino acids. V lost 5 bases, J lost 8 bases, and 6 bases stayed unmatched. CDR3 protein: CASSGDRVVGYTF. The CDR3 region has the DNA TGTGCCAGCAGTGGGGACAGGGTGGTAGGCTACACCTTC.

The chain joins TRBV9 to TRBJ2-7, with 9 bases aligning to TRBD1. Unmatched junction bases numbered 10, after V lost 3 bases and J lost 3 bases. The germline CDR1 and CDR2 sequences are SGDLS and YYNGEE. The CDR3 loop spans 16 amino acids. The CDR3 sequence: CASSATPRDRVYEQYF. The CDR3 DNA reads TGTGCCAGCAGCGCTACCCCCCGGGACAGGGTCTACGAGCAGTACTTC. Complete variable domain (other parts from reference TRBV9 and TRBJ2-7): DSGVTQTPKHLITATGQRVTLRCSPRSGDLSVYWYQQSLDQGLQFLIQYYNGEERAKGNILERFSAQQFPDLHSELNLSSLELGDSALYFCASSATPRDRVYEQYFGPGTRLTVT.

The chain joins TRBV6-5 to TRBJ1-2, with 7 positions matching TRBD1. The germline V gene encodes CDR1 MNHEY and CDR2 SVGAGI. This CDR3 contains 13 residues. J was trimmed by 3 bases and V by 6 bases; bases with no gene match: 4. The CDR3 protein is CASSPRGYYGYTF. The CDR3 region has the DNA TGTGCCAGCAGCCCCAGGGGGTACTATGGCTACACCTTC.

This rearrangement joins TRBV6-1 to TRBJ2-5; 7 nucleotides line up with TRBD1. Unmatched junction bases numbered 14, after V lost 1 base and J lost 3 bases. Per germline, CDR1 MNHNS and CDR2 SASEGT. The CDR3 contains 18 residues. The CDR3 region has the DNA TGTGCCAGCAGTGAAGTGTTAGCAGGGGGTCAGGGAAAAGAGACCCAGTACTTC. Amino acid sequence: CASSEVLAGGQGKETQYF.

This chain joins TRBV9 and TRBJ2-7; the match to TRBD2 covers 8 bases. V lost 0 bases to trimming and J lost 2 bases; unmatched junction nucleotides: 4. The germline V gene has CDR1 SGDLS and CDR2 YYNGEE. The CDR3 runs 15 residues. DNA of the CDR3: TGTGCCAGCAGCGTAGAAGCGGGGGCAACCTACGAGCAGTACTTC. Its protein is CASSVEAGATYEQYF.

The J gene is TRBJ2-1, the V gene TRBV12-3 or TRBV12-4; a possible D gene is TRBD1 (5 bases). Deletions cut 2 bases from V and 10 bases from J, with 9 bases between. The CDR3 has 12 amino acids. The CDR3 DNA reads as TGTGCCAGCAGTTTAAGGGGTTGGGAGCAGTTCTTC. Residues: CASSLRGWEQFF.

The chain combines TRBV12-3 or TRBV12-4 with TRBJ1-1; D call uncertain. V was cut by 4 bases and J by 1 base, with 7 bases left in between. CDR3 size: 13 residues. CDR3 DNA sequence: TGTGCCAGCAGTTCAATCGGGAACACTGAAGCTTTCTTT. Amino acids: CASSSIGNTEAFF.

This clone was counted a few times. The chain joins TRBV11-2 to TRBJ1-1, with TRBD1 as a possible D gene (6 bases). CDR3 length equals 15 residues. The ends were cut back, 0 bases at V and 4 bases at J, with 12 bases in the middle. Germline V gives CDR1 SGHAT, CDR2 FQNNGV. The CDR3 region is CASSLDLGAATEAFF. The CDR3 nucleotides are TGTGCCAGCAGCTTAGATTTGGGGGCGGCCACTGAAGCTTTCTTT.

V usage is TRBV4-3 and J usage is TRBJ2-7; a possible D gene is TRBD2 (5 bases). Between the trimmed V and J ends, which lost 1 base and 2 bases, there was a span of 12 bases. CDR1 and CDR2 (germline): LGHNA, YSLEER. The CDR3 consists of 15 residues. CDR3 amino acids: CASSQGYDGTYEQYF. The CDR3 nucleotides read TGCGCCAGCAGCCAAGGGTACGACGGGACCTACGAGCAGTACTTC.

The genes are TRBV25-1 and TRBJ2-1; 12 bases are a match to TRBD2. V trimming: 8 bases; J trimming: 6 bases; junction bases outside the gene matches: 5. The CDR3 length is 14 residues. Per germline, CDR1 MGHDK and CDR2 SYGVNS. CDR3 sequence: CASLAGGLPNEQFF. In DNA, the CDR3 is TGTGCCAGCCTAGCGGGGGGGCTTCCCAATGAGCAGTTCTTC.

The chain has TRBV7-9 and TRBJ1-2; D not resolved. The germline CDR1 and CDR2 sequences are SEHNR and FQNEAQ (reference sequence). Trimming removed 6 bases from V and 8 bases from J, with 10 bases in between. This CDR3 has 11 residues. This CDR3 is CASRADTGYTF. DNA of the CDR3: TGTGCCAGCAGGGCCGACACCGGCTACACCTTC.

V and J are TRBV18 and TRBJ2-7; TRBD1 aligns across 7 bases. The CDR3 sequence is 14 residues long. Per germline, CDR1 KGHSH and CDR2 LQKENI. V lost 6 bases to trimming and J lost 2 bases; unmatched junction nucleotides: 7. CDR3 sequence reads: CASSPNRGPYEQYF. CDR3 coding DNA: TGTGCCAGCTCCCCCAACAGGGGACCCTACGAGCAGTACTTC.

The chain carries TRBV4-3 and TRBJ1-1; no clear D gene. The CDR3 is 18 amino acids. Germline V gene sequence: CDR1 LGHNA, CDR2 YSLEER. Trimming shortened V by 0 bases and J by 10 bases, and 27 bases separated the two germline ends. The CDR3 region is CASSQELGSPTGWRVAFF. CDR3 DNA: TGCGCCAGCAGCCAAGAATTGGGGTCCCCGACTGGGTGGCGGGTAGCTTTCTTT.

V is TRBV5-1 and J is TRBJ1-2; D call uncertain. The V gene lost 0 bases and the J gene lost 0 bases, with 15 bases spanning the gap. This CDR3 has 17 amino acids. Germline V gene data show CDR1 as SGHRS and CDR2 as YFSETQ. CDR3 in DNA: TGCGCCAGCAGCTTGGAGGTCAGGAGGGAAGCTAACTATGGCTACACCTTC. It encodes CASSLEVRREANYGYTF.

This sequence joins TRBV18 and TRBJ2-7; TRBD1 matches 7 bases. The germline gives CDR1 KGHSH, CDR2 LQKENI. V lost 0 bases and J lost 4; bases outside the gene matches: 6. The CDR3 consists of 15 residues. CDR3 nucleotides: TGTGCCAGCTCACCACCGGGGACAGTTAGTTACGAGCAGTACTTC. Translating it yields CASSPPGTVSYEQYF.

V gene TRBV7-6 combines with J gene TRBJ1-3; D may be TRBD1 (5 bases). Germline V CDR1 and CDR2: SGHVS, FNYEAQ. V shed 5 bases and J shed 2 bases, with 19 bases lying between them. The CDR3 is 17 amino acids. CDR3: CASSDARRGEPGNTIYF. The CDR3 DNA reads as TGTGCCAGCAGCGACGCCCGCCGGGGGGAGCCTGGAAACACCATATATTTT.

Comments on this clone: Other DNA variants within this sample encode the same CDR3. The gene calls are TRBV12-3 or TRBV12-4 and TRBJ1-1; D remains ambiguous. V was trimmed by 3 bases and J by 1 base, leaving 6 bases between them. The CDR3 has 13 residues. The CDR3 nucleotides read TGTGCCAGCAGTTTGGTACAGAACACTGAAGCTTTCTTT. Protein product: CASSLVQNTEAFF.

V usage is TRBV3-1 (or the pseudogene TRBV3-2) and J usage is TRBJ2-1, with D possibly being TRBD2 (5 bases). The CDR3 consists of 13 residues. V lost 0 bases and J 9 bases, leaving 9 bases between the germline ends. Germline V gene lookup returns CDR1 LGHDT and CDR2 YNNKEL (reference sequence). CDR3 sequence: CASSQEAGIEQFF. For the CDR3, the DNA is TGTGCCAGCAGCCAAGAGGCCGGGATTGAGCAGTTCTTC.

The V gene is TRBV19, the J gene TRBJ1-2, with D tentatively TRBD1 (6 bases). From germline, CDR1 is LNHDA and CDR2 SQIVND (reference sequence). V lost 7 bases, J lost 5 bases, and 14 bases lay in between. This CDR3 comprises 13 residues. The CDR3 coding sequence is TGTGCCAGTAAGGTCCTCAGGGGATATGGCTACACCTTC. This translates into CASKVLRGYGYTF.

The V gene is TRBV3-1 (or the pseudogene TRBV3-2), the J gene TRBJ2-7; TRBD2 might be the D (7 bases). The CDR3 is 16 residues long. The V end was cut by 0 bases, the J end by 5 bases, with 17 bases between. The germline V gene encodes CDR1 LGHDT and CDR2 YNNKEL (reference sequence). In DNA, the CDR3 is TGTGCCAGCAGCCAAGATTGGGGGGGGCCGAAGAACGAGCAGTACTTC. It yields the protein CASSQDWGGPKNEQYF.

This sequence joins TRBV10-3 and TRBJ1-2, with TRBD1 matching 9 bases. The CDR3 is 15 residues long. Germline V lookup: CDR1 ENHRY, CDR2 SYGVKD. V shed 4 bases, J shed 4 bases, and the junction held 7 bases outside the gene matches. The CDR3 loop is CAISATGGGSYGYTF. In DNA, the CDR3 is TGTGCCATCAGTGCGACAGGGGGTGGTAGCTATGGCTACACCTTC.